The entry below describes one TCR beta chain. Its antigen remains unidentified. This record comes from a study of beta chain features in type 1 diabetes. Study results and caveats: PCR might favor shorter templates, but any such skew would affect patients and controls equally.

Reverse transcription of all isolated RNA meant that expressed TCRB transcripts were sequenced. Only in-frame clones appear in the TCRdb table, and some are missing; sequencing was by immunoSEQ multiplex PCR. The repertoire includes hundreds of thousands of clones, roughly 30% of them detected once, and roughly 0.06% sits in the top ten. The TCR comes from a man between 18 and 29 years old in good health. The specimen was naive CD4+ T cells from blood.

The CDR3 loop reads CASTFPGQGVTF. Here the CDR3 DNA reads TGTGCCAGCACCTTTCCAGGACAGGGGGTCACCTTC. This rearrangement joins TRBV25-1 to TRBJ1-2; 10 bases line up with TRBD1. The CDR3 spans 12 residues. V lost 7 bases and J lost 13; bases outside the gene matches: 9. Germline V gene lookup returns CDR1 MGHDK and CDR2 SYGVNS.